Presented here are 29 T cell receptor beta chains from one specimen sequenced in a study of blood T cell repertoires in COVID-19. Sequencing was performed with immunoSEQ multiplex PCR; in TCRdb, only in-frame clones are kept and a portion is missing. The top ten clones hold about 8.3% of a sample with 200,000 to 250,000 clones, approximately 84% of them seen once. Sequences were obtained from peripheral blood. The receptors shown here come from a woman over 75 with COVID-19, enrolled during active disease.

V gene TRBV28 combines with J gene TRBJ1-4, with D maybe TRBD1 (5 bases). V lost 5 bases, J lost 6 bases, and 13 bases lay in between. This CDR3 has 14 residues. CDR1 is MDHEN, CDR2 SYDVKM, per germline. The CDR3 DNA sequence: TGTGCCAGCAGTCCGACAGTTCCCCATGAAAAACTGTTTTTT. It codes for CASSPTVPHEKLFF.

This clone came up a few times. The V call is TRBV2, the J call TRBJ2-7; tentatively, D is TRBD1 (6 bases). V lost 6 bases to trimming and J lost 0 bases, with 24 bases between them. This CDR3 region has 18 residues. Germline V gene data show CDR1 as SNHLY and CDR2 as FYNNEI. The CDR3 sequence is CASRERGLGFRYSYEQYF. Written as DNA, the CDR3 is TGTGCCAGCAGGGAAAGGGGGTTGGGATTTAGGTACTCCTACGAGCAGTACTTC.

The rearrangement uses TRBV21-1 and TRBJ2-1; the table's D call, TRBD2, was not checked against the DNA. TRBV21-1 is marked as a pseudogene. This CDR3 comprises 17 residues. The CDR3 sequence is CASSKEGASGRVNEQFF. CDR3 nucleotide sequence: TGTGCCAGCAGCAAAGAAGGAGCTAGCGGGAGGGTTAATGAGCAGTTCTTC.

This clone has only a few counts. The chain has TRBV24-1 and TRBJ1-5, with D tentatively TRBD1 (5 bases). The V gene's germline CDR1 is KGHDR and CDR2 SFDVKD. The ends were cut back, 6 bases at V and 5 bases at J, with 16 bases in the middle. The CDR3 has 15 residues. CDR3 sequence reads: CATSTRGGIDQPQHF. The CDR3 DNA follows: TGTGCCACCAGTACGCGGGGGGGGATCGATCAGCCCCAGCATTTT.

This chain links TRBV12-3 or TRBV12-4 with TRBJ1-1; no clear D gene. The V end lost 0 bases, the J end lost 6 bases, and 8 bases lay between the germline ends. The CDR3 spans 13 residues. The DNA of the CDR3 is TGTGCCAGCAGTTTAGCGCGGGTCGCTGAAGCTTTCTTT. Its protein is CASSLARVAEAFF.

The chain recombines TRBV7-2 with TRBJ2-7; D unclear. This CDR3 is 12 amino acids long. CDR1 is SGHTA, CDR2 FQGNSA, per germline. Trimming removed 0 bases at V and 2 bases at J, with 2 bases between. The CDR3 nucleotides read TGTGCCAGCAGCTTAGCTACCTACGAGCAGTACTTC. Protein: CASSLATYEQYF.

This clone has more than one count but fewer than ten. This specimen includes other DNA sequences encoding the same CDR3. The CDR3 protein is CASSPGTGNQPQHF. DNA for the CDR3: TGCGCCAGCAGCCCGGGGACAGGCAATCAGCCCCAGCATTTT. This chain links TRBV5-1 with TRBJ1-5, with TRBD1 matching 7 bases. CDR1 is SGHRS and CDR2 is YFSETQ in the germline V gene. The CDR3 runs 14 residues. The V gene end was trimmed by 4 bases and the J gene end by 2 bases; junction bases not matched to a gene: 3.

This chain uses TRBV29-1 with TRBJ2-1, with D possibly matching TRBD2 (6 bases). Germline-derived CDR1 and CDR2 are SQVTM and ANQGSEA. The CDR3 has 12 residues. With 3 bases removed from V and 4 bases from J, the gap between germline ends came to 7 bases. As DNA, the CDR3 is TGCAGCGTTGATGGGACTTACAATGAGCAGTTCTTC. Translated: CSVDGTYNEQFF.

This chain uses TRBV5-1 with TRBJ2-7; 10 bases map to TRBD2. CDR3 length: 15 amino acids. V was pared by 5 bases and J by 0 bases, with 5 bases of the junction left unmatched. Germline assignment: CDR1 SGHRS and CDR2 YFSETQ. The CDR3 spells CASRLAGGSSYEQYF. CDR3 in DNA: TGCGCCAGCAGGTTAGCGGGGGGCAGCTCCTACGAGCAGTACTTC.

The chain carries TRBV5-4 and TRBJ1-4; tentative D call: TRBD1 (5 bases). V lost 5 bases, J lost 5 bases, and 13 bases lay in between. Germline CDR1 is SGHNT and CDR2 is YYREEE (reference sequence). CDR3 length: 14 residues. This CDR3 reads CASRDQGGNEKLFF. In DNA, the CDR3 is TGTGCCAGCAGAGATCAGGGTGGGAATGAAAAACTGTTTTTT. Variable domain in full (rest from reference TRBV5-4 and TRBJ1-4): ETGVTQSPTHLIKTRGQQVTLRCSSQSGHNTVSWYQQALGQGPQFIFQYYREEENGRGNFPPRFSGLQFPNYSSELNVNALELDDSALYLCASRDQGGNEKLFFGSGTQLSVL.

The chain joins TRBV11-2 to TRBJ2-1; possible D gene TRBD1, 5 bases. The CDR3 is 12 residues long. The ends were cut back, 5 bases at V and 12 bases at J, with 14 bases in the middle. The germline V gene encodes CDR1 SGHAT and CDR2 FQNNGV. CDR3 DNA sequence: TGTGCCAGCAGCCGCCTGACAGAGCTGCAGTTCTTC. Residues: CASSRLTELQFF.

The chain combines TRBV29-1 with TRBJ1-2; no reliable D call. Between the trimmed V and J ends, which lost 4 bases and 3 bases, there was a span of 9 bases. The CDR3 has 12 residues. CDR1 is SQVTM, CDR2 ANQGSEA, per germline. In DNA, the CDR3 is TGCAGCGTTGGTGGGGAGGACTATGGCTACACCTTC. Encoded protein: CSVGGEDYGYTF.

The chain has TRBV28 and TRBJ2-2, with D possibly matching TRBD1 (6 bases). Looked up from germline, CDR1 is MDHEN and CDR2 is SYDVKM. This CDR3 has 14 amino acids. The CDR3 here is CAAETYRVDGELFF. CDR3 coding DNA: TGTGCAGCAGAAACCTACAGGGTAGACGGGGAGCTGTTTTTT.

The rearrangement joins TRBV6-5 to TRBJ1-2, with TRBD1 matching over 7 bases. The trim removed 6 bases at V and 5 bases at J, leaving 9 bases unmatched. CDR1 and CDR2 (germline): MNHEY, SVGAGI. The CDR3 has 14 residues. CDR3 DNA: TGTGCCAGCAGCGGAGGGGACAGACCTTATGGCTACACCTTC. It is translated as CASSGGDRPYGYTF.

This clone was counted once. The chain uses TRBV6-4 and TRBJ1-5; D call uncertain. CDR3 length: 15 amino acids. V was pared by 1 base and J by 6 bases, with 13 bases between. Germline V gene lookup returns CDR1 MRHNA and CDR2 SNTAGT. The CDR3 loop reads CASSDLLQAGQPQHF. The DNA of the CDR3 is TGTGCCAGCAGTGACTTACTGCAGGCAGGTCAGCCCCAGCATTTT.

The chain combines TRBV25-1 with TRBJ2-3; the match to TRBD2 covers 12 bases. Unmatched junction bases numbered 4, after V lost 5 bases and J lost 7 bases. This CDR3 spans 14 amino acids. CDR1 is MGHDK, CDR2 SYGVNS, per germline. CDR3 DNA sequence: TGTGCCAGCAGTACTAGCGGGGGGACCAATACGCAGTATTTT. Translated, it gives CASSTSGGTNTQYF.

The chain links TRBV19 to TRBJ1-2, with 8 bases matching TRBD1. V gave up 6 bases and J gave up 2 bases; unmatched junction bases: 8. In germline, CDR1 is LNHDA, CDR2 SQIVND (reference sequence). The CDR3 has 15 amino acids. The CDR3 sequence is CASRLRTGNNYGYTF. The CDR3, as DNA: TGTGCCAGTAGACTAAGGACAGGGAACAACTATGGCTACACCTTC.

This clone was seen more than once but under ten times. The CDR3 here is CASSEDFTGGGYTF. The CDR3 nucleotides are TGTGCCAGCAGCGAGGACTTCACGGGTGGGGGCTACACCTTC. The V call is TRBV9, the J call TRBJ1-2; D is undetermined. The germline V gene encodes CDR1 SGDLS and CDR2 YYNGEE. The CDR3 loop spans 14 amino acids. V lost 3 bases and J lost 8, with 17 bases in between.

The CDR3 DNA reads TGTGCCAGCAGTTCGGGACAGGGGACTGAGCAGTTCTTC. The encoded protein is CASSSGQGTEQFF. The chain couples TRBV2 to TRBJ2-1; 10 nucleotides agree with TRBD1. This CDR3 has 13 amino acids. Losses at the gene ends were 5 bases for V and 9 bases for J; bases not matched to a gene: 4. Germline lookup yields CDR1 SNHLY and CDR2 FYNNEI.

This clone came up a few times. The rearrangement uses TRBV5-5 and TRBJ2-1; 8 bases align to TRBD2. The V and J ends lost 0 bases and 6 bases, in that order; junction bases with no gene match: 8. The CDR3 length is 16 residues. Germline loops: CDR1 SGHKS, CDR2 YYEKEE (reference sequence). CDR3 amino acids: CASSLVAAGGVNEQFF. The CDR3 nucleotides read TGTGCCAGCAGCTTGGTCGCGGCGGGAGGAGTCAATGAGCAGTTCTTC. Variable domain in full (rest from reference TRBV5-5 and TRBJ2-1): DAGVTQSPTHLIKTRGQQVTLRCSPISGHKSVSWYQQVLGQGPQFIFQYYEKEERGRGNFPDRFSARQFPNYSSELNVNALLLGDSALYLCASSLVAAGGVNEQFFGPGTRLTVL.

The chain recombines TRBV28 with TRBJ1-5, with D possibly being TRBD1 (6 bases). Germline V gene lookup returns CDR1 MDHEN and CDR2 SYDVKM. The CDR3 spans 14 residues. Deletions cut 1 base from V and 6 bases from J, with 10 bases between. The CDR3 sequence: CASSLSGGGQPQHF. In DNA, the CDR3 is TGTGCCAGCAGTTTATCGGGGGGCGGTCAGCCCCAGCATTTT.

This clone was counted between two and nine times. The V gene is TRBV4-1, the J gene TRBJ2-1; 9 bases agree with TRBD2. The CDR3 has 16 amino acids. V shed 0 bases, J shed 4 bases, and the junction held 4 bases outside the gene matches. CDR1 and CDR2 from the germline V gene are MGHRA and YSYEKL. The CDR3 DNA reads TGCGCCAGCAGCCAAGACGGGACTAGCAGTTACAATGAGCAGTTCTTC. Its translation is CASSQDGTSSYNEQFF.

This chain uses TRBV6-1 with TRBJ1-2, with 8 bases fitting TRBD1. Germline assignment: CDR1 MNHNS and CDR2 SASEGT. With 0 bases clipped from V and 4 bases from J, the junction kept 4 bases outside the gene matches. CDR3 length: 15 residues. The DNA for the CDR3 is TGTGCCAGCAGTGAAGCTGTAGGACAGGGCTATGGCTACACCTTC. This codes for CASSEAVGQGYGYTF.

The rearrangement joins TRBV9 to TRBJ1-1; 11 bases are shared with TRBD1. The CDR3 runs to 16 residues. V trimming: 0 bases; J trimming: 7 bases; junction bases outside the gene matches: 8. Germline V CDR1 and CDR2: SGDLS, YYNGEE. CDR3 loop: CASSVAPPGQGVEAFF. The CDR3 region has the DNA TGTGCCAGCAGCGTAGCCCCACCGGGACAGGGGGTTGAAGCTTTCTTT.

The chain recombines TRBV20-1 with TRBJ2-1; tentatively, D is TRBD1 (6 bases). The CDR3 totals 14 residues. Looked up from germline, CDR1 is DFQATT and CDR2 is SNEGSKA (reference sequence). Trimming removed 3 bases at V and 0 bases at J, with 9 bases between. CDR3 nucleotide sequence: TGCAGTGCTAGTAGGGGGAGCTCCTACAATGAGCAGTTCTTC. Its translation is CSASRGSSYNEQFF.

This clone was recorded a few times. V and J are TRBV7-2 and TRBJ1-4, with no clear D. The CDR3 contains 15 residues. V lost 2 bases and J 7 bases, leaving 14 bases between the germline ends. Per the germline V gene, CDR1 is SGHTA and CDR2 is FQGNSA. Here the CDR3 DNA reads TGTGCCAGCAGCTTAAATCCGGGCGCGGGTGAAAAACTGTTTTTT. It is translated as CASSLNPGAGEKLFF.

The rearrangement uses TRBV6-4 and TRBJ1-6; a weak D match, TRBD1 (5 bases). This CDR3 is built from 15 residues. From germline, CDR1 is MRHNA and CDR2 SNTAGT. V was clipped by 11 bases and J by 0 bases, with 14 bases between them. DNA of the CDR3: TGTGCCGCGGGGCCTTATAGCTCCTATAATTCACCCCTCCACTTT. Encoded protein: CAAGPYSSYNSPLHF.

This sequence joins TRBV2 and TRBJ1-1, with D possibly TRBD1 on 6 matching bases. The V gene's germline CDR1 is SNHLY and CDR2 FYNNEI. V shed 8 bases and J shed 4 bases, with 14 bases lying between them. CDR3 length equals 13 residues. The chain's CDR3 is CASVWGHGTEAFF. As DNA, the CDR3 is TGTGCCAGCGTCTGGGGGCACGGCACTGAAGCTTTCTTT.

This chain links TRBV9 with TRBJ2-3, with TRBD2 matching over 8 bases. Trimming took 1 base from V and 5 from J; bases not matched to a gene: 3. This CDR3 spans 14 amino acids. Germline values: CDR1 SGDLS, CDR2 YYNGEE. CDR3 sequence: CASSVTGGRDTQYF. For the CDR3, the DNA is TGTGCCAGCAGCGTAACGGGAGGGAGAGATACGCAGTATTTT.